In its sample, the clone carrying this T cell receptor (beta chain) was seen many times. Its specificity is unknown. Germline loops: CDR1 DFQATT, CDR2 SNEGSKA (reference sequence). V lost 0 bases and J lost 2, with 11 bases in between. The CDR3 is 14 amino acids. This entry belongs to a study of metastatic and nonmetastatic thyroid tumors. Background on the study: The comparison covered peripheral blood and tumor or nodule tissue in malignant and benign thyroid patients. General study points: Malignant thyroid tumors reportedly exceeded benign nodules significantly in TCR beta diversity, with the difference appearing in blood and tumor.

Original processing notes: CDR3 differences across clinicopathological groups were used to build a distant-metastasis classifier for papillary thyroid cancer. TCRdb reprocessed the PCR reads via MiXCR. In this record, the V and J calls reflect TCRdb's handling and not the investigators' own analysis. The sample contains around 34,000 clones, about 21% of which appear only once. No treatment of any kind had been given to any patient before thyroid surgery. The source material was tumor tissue. J is TRBJ2-7 and V is TRBV20-1, with D perhaps matching TRBD1 (5 bases). The sequence derives from a male donor with papillary thyroid cancer or a benign thyroid nodule (not recorded which). Some clones in this sample may be carry-over from other donors' samples. The CDR3 DNA sequence: TGCAGTGCTAGAGATCCTGCAGGGACCTACGAGCAGTACTTC. Translation: CSARDPAGTYEQYF.